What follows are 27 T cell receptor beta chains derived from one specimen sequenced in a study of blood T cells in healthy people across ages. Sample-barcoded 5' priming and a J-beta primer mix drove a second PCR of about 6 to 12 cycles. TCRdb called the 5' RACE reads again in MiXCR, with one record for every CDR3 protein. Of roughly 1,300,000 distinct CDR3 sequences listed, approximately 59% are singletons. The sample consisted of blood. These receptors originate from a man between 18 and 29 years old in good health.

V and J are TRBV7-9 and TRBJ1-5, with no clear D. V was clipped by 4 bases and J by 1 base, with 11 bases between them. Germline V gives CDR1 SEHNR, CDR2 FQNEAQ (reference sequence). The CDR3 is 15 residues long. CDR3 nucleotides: TGTGCCAGCAGCTCGGAGGTAGGAAGCAATCAGCCCCAGCATTTT. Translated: CASSSEVGSNQPQHF.

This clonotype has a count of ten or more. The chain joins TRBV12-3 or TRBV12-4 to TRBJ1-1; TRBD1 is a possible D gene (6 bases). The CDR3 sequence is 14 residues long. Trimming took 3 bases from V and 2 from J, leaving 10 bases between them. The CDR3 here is CASSLGRGNTEAFF. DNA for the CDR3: TGTGCCAGCAGTTTGGGCAGGGGCAACACTGAAGCTTTCTTT.

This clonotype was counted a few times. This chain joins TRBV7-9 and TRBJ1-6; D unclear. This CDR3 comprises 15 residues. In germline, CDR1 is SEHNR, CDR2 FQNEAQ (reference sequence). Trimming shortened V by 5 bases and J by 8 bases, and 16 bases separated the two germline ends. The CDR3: CASSDTPGLDSPLHF. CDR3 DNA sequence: TGTGCCAGCAGCGACACTCCGGGGTTGGATTCACCCCTCCACTTT.

Here the CDR3 DNA reads TGTGCCAGCAGTCCCCTGACAGGACGCTATGGCTACACCTTC. It codes for CASSPLTGRYGYTF. V and J are TRBV27 and TRBJ1-2; maybe TRBD1 (6 bases). V was cut by 5 bases and J by 4 bases, with 14 bases left in between. CDR1 is MNHEY and CDR2 is SMNVEV in the germline V gene (reference sequence). CDR3 length: 14 amino acids.

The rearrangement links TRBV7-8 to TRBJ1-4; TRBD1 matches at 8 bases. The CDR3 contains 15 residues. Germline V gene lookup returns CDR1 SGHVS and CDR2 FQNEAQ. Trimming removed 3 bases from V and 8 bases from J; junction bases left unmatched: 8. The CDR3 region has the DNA TGTGCCAGCAGCTTCCTAGGACAGGGTGGGGAAAAACTGTTTTTT. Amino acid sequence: CASSFLGQGGEKLFF.

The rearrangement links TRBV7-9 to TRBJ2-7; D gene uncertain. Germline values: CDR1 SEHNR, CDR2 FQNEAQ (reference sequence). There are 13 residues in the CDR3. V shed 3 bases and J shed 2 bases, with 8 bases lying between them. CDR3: CASSFPRTYEQYF. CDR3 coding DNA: TGTGCCAGCAGCTTCCCACGGACCTACGAGCAGTACTTC.

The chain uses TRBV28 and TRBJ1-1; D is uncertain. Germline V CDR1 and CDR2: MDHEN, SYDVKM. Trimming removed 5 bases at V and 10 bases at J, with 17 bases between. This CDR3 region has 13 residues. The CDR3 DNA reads TGTGCCAGCAGTCCTCCGATCCTAAAGGGAGCTTTCTTT. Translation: CASSPPILKGAFF.

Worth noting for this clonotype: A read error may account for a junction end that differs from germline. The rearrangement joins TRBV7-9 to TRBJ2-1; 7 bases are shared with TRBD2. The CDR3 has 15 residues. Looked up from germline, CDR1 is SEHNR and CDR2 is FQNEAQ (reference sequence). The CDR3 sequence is CASSPRAGFYDEQFF. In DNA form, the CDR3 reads TGTGCCAGCAGCCCGAGAGCGGGGTTCTACGATGAGCAGTTCTTC.

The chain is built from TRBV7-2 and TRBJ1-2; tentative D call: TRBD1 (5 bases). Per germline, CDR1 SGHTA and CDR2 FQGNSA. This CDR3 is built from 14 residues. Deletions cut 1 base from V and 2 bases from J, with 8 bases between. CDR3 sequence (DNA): TGTGCCAGCAGCTTAGGATCAGGGAACTATGGCTACACCTTC. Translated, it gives CASSLGSGNYGYTF.

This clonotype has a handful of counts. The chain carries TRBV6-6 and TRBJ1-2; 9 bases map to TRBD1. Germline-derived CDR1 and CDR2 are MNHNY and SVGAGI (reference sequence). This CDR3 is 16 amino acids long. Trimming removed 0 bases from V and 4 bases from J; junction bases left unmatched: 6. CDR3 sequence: CASSYSKQGAGYGYTF. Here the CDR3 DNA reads TGTGCCAGCAGTTACTCTAAACAGGGGGCGGGCTATGGCTACACCTTC.

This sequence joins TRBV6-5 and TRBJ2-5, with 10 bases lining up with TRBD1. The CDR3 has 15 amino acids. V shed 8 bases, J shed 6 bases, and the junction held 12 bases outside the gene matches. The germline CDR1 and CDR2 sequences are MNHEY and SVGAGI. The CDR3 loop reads CASCRQGQGLKTQYF. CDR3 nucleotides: TGTGCCAGCTGTCGACAGGGACAGGGGTTAAAGACCCAGTACTTC.

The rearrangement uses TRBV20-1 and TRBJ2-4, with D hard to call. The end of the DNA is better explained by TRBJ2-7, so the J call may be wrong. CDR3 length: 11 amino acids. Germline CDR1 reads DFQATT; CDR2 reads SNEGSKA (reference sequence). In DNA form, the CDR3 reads TGCAGTGCTAGAGATGGGAACGAGCAGTACTTC. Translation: CSARDGNEQYF.

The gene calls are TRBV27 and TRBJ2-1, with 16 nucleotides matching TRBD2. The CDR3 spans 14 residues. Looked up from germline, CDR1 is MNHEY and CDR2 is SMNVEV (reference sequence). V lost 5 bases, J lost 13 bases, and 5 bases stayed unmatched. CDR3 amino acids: CASSPGTSGRAQFF. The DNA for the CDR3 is TGTGCCAGCAGTCCCGGGACTAGCGGGAGGGCCCAGTTCTTC.

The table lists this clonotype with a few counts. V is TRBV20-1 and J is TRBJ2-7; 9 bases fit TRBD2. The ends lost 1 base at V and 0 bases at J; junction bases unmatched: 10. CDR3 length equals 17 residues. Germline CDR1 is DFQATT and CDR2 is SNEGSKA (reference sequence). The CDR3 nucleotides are TGCAGTGCTAGAGTACCAGCGGGGGGCTCGAGCTCCTACGAGCAGTACTTC. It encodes CSARVPAGGSSSYEQYF.

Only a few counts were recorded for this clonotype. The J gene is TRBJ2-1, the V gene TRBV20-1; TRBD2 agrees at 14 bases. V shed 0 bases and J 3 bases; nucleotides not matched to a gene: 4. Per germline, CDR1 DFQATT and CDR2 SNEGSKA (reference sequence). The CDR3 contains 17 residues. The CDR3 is CSARDEGLAGDYNEQFF. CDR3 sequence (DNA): TGCAGTGCTAGAGATGAGGGACTAGCGGGAGACTACAATGAGCAGTTCTTC.

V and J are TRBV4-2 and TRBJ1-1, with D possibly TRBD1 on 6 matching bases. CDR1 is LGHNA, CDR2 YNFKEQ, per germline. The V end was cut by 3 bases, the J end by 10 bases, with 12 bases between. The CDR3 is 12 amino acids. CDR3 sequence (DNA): TGTGCCAGCAGCCAGGACGGGACAACAGCTTTCTTT. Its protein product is CASSQDGTTAFF.

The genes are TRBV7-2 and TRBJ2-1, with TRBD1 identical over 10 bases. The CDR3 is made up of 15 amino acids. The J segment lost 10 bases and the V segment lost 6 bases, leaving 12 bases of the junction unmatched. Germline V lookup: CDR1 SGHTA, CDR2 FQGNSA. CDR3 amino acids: CASRIFRDRGREQFF. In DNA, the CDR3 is TGTGCCAGCAGGATATTCCGGGACAGGGGACGGGAGCAGTTCTTC. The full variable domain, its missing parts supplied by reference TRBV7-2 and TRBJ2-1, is GAGVSQSPSNKVTEKGKDVELRCDPISGHTALYWYRQSLGQGLEFLIYFQGNSAPDKSGLPSDRFSAERTGGSVSTLTIQRTQQEDSAVYLCASRIFRDRGREQFFGPGTRLTVL.

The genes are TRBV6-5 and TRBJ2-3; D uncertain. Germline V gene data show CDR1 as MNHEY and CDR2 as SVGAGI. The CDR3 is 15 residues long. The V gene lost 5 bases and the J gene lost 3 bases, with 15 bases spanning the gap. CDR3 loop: CASSTETPDTDTQYF. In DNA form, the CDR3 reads TGTGCCAGCAGTACCGAAACCCCGGATACAGATACGCAGTATTTT.

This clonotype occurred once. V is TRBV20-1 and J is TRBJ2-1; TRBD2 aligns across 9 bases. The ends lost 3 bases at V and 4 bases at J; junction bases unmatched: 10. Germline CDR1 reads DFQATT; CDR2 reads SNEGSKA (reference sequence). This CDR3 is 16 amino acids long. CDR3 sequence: CSASSPQAGGYNEQFF. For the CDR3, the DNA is TGCAGTGCTAGTTCTCCCCAAGCGGGAGGATACAATGAGCAGTTCTTC.

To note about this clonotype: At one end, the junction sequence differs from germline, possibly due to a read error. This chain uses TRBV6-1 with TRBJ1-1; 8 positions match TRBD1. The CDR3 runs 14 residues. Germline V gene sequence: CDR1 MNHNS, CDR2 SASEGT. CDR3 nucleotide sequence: TGTGCCAGCAGTGCCGGCAGGGGGCTGACTGGAGCTTTCTTT. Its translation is CASSAGRGLTGAFF.

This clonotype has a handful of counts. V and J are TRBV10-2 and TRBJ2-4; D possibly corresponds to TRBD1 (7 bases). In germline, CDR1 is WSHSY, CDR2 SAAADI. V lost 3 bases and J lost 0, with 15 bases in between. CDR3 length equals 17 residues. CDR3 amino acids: CASSDRGTDLAKNIQYF. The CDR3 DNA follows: TGCGCCAGCAGTGACCGCGGGACAGATCTAGCCAAAAACATTCAGTACTTC.

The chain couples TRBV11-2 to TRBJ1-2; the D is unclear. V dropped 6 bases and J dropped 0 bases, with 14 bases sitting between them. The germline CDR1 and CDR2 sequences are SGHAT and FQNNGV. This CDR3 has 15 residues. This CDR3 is CASRPPHRANYGYTF. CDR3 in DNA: TGTGCCAGCAGACCGCCCCACAGAGCTAACTATGGCTACACCTTC.

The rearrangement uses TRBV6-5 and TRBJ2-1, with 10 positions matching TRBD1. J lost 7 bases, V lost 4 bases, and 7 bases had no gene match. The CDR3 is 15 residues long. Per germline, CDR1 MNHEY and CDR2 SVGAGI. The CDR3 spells CASSSPGQGWNEQFF. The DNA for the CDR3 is TGTGCCAGCAGTTCCCCGGGACAGGGGTGGAATGAGCAGTTCTTC.

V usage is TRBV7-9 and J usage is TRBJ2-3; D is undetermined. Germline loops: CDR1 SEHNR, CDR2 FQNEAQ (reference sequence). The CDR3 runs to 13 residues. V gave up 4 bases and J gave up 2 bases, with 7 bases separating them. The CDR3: CASSSAATDTQYF. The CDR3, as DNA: TGTGCCAGCAGCTCTGCGGCCACAGATACGCAGTATTTT.

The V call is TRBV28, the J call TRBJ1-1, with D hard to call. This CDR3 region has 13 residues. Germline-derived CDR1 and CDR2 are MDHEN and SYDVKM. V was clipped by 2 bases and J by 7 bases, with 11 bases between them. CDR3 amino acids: CASSLGLGNEAFF. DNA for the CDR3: TGTGCCAGCAGTTTAGGACTGGGGAATGAAGCTTTCTTT.

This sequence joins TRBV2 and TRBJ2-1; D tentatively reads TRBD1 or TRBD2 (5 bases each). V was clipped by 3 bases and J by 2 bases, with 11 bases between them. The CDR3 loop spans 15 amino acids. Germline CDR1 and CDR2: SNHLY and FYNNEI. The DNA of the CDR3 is TGTGCCAGCAGTGAGGGGGAGTTAGCCTACAATGAGCAGTTCTTC. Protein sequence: CASSEGELAYNEQFF. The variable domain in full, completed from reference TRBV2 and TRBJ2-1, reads EPEVTQTPSHQVTQMGQEVILRCVPISNHLYFYWYRQILGQKVEFLVSFYNNEISEKSEIFDDQFSVERPDGSNFTLKIRSTKLEDSAMYFCASSEGELAYNEQFFGPGTRLTVL.

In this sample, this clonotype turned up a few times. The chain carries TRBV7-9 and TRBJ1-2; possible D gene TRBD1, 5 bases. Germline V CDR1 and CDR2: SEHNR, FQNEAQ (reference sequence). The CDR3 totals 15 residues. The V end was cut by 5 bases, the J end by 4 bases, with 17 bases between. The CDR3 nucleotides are TGTGCCAGCAGCCCCCGTGTGGGGCAGATCTATGGCTACACCTTC. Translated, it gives CASSPRVGQIYGYTF.